The 17 T cell receptor beta chains below were found in one sample sequenced in a study of cytomegalovirus exposure and HLA in healthy donors. The PCR had 60 Vbeta and 13 Jbeta primers. The method was immunoSEQ multiplex PCR; TCRdb's version includes in-frame clones alone and lacks a portion of them. The sample consists of roughly 190,000 clones, about 77% of them appearing once. Material: PBMCs. The receptors derive from a man in his thirties or forties in good health and CMV-seropositive.

About this clone itself: Within the sample, other DNA sequences also encode this same CDR3. The chain is built from TRBV15 and TRBJ1-4; no clear D. V lost 0 bases to trimming and J lost 2 bases, with 7 bases between them. There are 15 residues in the CDR3. Germline V gives CDR1 LNHNV, CDR2 YYDKDF (reference sequence). DNA for the CDR3: TGTGCCACCAGCAGAGATGCGCGGACTAATGAAAAACTGTTTTTT. Protein product: CATSRDARTNEKLFF.

The genes are TRBV4-3 and TRBJ2-5; D may be TRBD2 (5 bases). The J call may be faulty, since TRBJ2-7 better matches the DNA end. The CDR3 is made up of 14 amino acids. Per germline, CDR1 LGHNA and CDR2 YSLEER. This CDR3 is CASSQGAGFYEQYF. The CDR3 bases are TGCGCCAGCAGCCAAGGGGCGGGCTTCTACGAGCAGTACTTC.

In this sample, this clone turned up a few times. The CDR3 DNA sequence: TGCGCCAGCAGCTTGCGGCCAGGGGATGAAAAACTGTTTTTT. It is translated as CASSLRPGDEKLFF. The chain links TRBV5-1 to TRBJ1-4; weak D call: TRBD1 (6 bases). CDR1 and CDR2 from the germline V gene are SGHRS and YFSETQ. Deletions cut 1 base from V and 6 bases from J, with 10 bases between. This CDR3 is built from 14 residues.

This chain uses TRBV15 with TRBJ2-1; D gene unclear. Germline V gene data show CDR1 as LNHNV and CDR2 as YYDKDF (reference sequence). CDR3 size: 16 residues. With 1 base removed from V and 5 bases from J, the gap between germline ends came to 15 bases. The CDR3 sequence is CATSRGVGAINNEQFF. The CDR3 DNA reads TGTGCCACCAGCAGAGGGGTCGGAGCAATTAACAATGAGCAGTTCTTC.

The chain couples TRBV5-1 to TRBJ2-5; D is uncertain. V lost 9 bases, J lost 0 bases, and 15 bases lay in between. Looked up from germline, CDR1 is SGHRS and CDR2 is YFSETQ. This CDR3 comprises 14 residues. CDR3 nucleotides: TGCGCCACCAGTCCAGGCCCGTACCAAGAGACCCAGTACTTC. Amino acids: CATSPGPYQETQYF.

V and J are TRBV11-2 and TRBJ2-7; TRBD2 aligns across 13 bases. Germline-derived CDR1 and CDR2 are SGHAT and FQNNGV. This CDR3 is 16 amino acids long. The ends lost 5 bases at V and 5 bases at J; junction bases unmatched: 9. CDR3 nucleotide sequence: TGTGCCAGCAGCCGCCCGCTGACTAGCGGGAGGCACGAGCAGTACTTC. It is translated as CASSRPLTSGRHEQYF.

The gene calls are TRBV9 and TRBJ1-3; 9 bases match TRBD1. V trimming: 2 bases; J trimming: 4 bases; junction bases outside the gene matches: 7. The germline V gene has CDR1 SGDLS and CDR2 YYNGEE. The CDR3 has 16 residues. CDR3 nucleotide sequence: TGTGCCAGCAGCGTGACGACAGGGACAGGGGGAAACACCATATATTTT. It specifies CASSVTTGTGGNTIYF.

The chain employs TRBV6-5 and TRBJ2-2; 7 positions match TRBD1. Germline trimming cut 6 bases from V and 5 bases from J; bases unmatched to any gene: 9. The CDR3 is 15 residues long. Germline loops: CDR1 MNHEY, CDR2 SVGAGI. The CDR3 loop is CASRKGAQGTGELFF. Here the CDR3 DNA reads TGTGCCAGCAGGAAGGGGGCGCAGGGAACCGGGGAGCTGTTTTTT.

The chain is built from TRBV6-5 and TRBJ2-1, with 9 bases matching TRBD2. The CDR3 spans 15 residues. The trim removed 3 bases at V and 6 bases at J, leaving 6 bases unmatched. The germline V gene encodes CDR1 MNHEY and CDR2 SVGAGI. CDR3 protein: CASSYSSGAINEQFF. The CDR3 DNA reads as TGTGCCAGCAGTTATTCTAGCGGGGCAATCAATGAGCAGTTCTTC.

The rearrangement joins TRBV4-2 to TRBJ1-5; maybe TRBD1 (5 bases). With 0 bases removed from V and 1 base from J, the gap between germline ends came to 13 bases. The CDR3 has 17 residues. Germline assignment: CDR1 LGHNA and CDR2 YNFKEQ. Here the CDR3 reads CASSQEIVRVSNQPQHF. The CDR3 DNA is TGTGCCAGCAGCCAAGAAATCGTCAGGGTGAGCAATCAGCCCCAGCATTTT.

The J gene is TRBJ1-1, the V gene TRBV2, with 8 bases matching TRBD1. CDR1 and CDR2 from the germline V gene are SNHLY and FYNNEI. Trimming removed 7 bases from V and 6 bases from J; junction bases left unmatched: 13. CDR3 length: 15 amino acids. The CDR3 loop reads CASTPTGTGTAEAFF. CDR3 nucleotide sequence: TGTGCCAGCACTCCCACCGGGACAGGTACTGCTGAAGCTTTCTTT.

The chain links TRBV28 to TRBJ2-7, with a tentative D call TRBD2 (7 bases). CDR1 and CDR2 (germline): MDHEN, SYDVKM. The CDR3 loop spans 14 amino acids. V was cut by 2 bases and J by 2 bases, with 10 bases left in between. CDR3 DNA: TGTGCCAGCAGTTTAGGGAGGGGGACCTACGAGCAGTACTTC. Translating it yields CASSLGRGTYEQYF.

This chain links TRBV27 with TRBJ2-5; TRBD1 might be the D (6 bases). Germline V CDR1 and CDR2: MNHEY, SMNVEV (reference sequence). V lost 5 bases and J 2 bases, leaving 12 bases between the germline ends. The CDR3 consists of 14 residues. The CDR3 DNA sequence: TGTGCCAGCAGTCAGGACAGATATCAAGAGACCCAGTACTTC. Encoded protein: CASSQDRYQETQYF.

This clone was recorded a few times. The chain is built from TRBV20-1 and TRBJ2-1; weak D call: TRBD1 (6 bases). V was shortened by 5 bases and J by 8 bases, with 10 bases between the two germline ends. Germline CDR1 is DFQATT and CDR2 is SNEGSKA (reference sequence). This CDR3 comprises 11 residues. CDR3 in amino acids: CSARQDHEQFF. CDR3 bases: TGCAGTGCTCGACAGGACCATGAGCAGTTCTTC.

The chain combines TRBV11-2 with TRBJ2-1; D possibly corresponds to TRBD1 (5 bases). Germline CDR1 SGHAT, CDR2 FQNNGV. The ends were cut back, 6 bases at V and 6 bases at J, with 18 bases in the middle. The CDR3 consists of 15 residues. The DNA of the CDR3 is TGTGCCAGCAGAATCCCGTGGGGCCTCATCAATGAGCAGTTCTTC. Translated: CASRIPWGLINEQFF.

V and J are TRBV10-3 and TRBJ2-5; 12 bases map to TRBD2. The length of the CDR3 is 16 residues. The germline V gene encodes CDR1 ENHRY and CDR2 SYGVKD. V lost 0 bases to trimming and J lost 1 base; unmatched junction nucleotides: 0. In DNA, the CDR3 is TGTGCCATCAGTGAGTCGGGACTAGCGGGCCAAGAGACCCAGTACTTC. Protein: CAISESGLAGQETQYF.

The rearrangement links TRBV6-5 to TRBJ2-5; D perhaps matches TRBD2 (5 bases). The end of the DNA is better explained by TRBJ2-7, so the J call may be wrong. The CDR3 consists of 15 residues. Germline-derived CDR1 and CDR2 are MNHEY and SVGAGI. CDR3 DNA: TGTGCCAGCAGTTACTCGACTAACCAGCCGTACGAGCAGTACTTC. Encoded protein: CASSYSTNQPYEQYF.